Presented here are 28 T cell receptor beta chains from one specimen sequenced in a study of blood T cells in healthy people across ages. The authors ran a second PCR of roughly 6 to 11 cycles using a sample-barcoded 5' primer and a J-beta primer mix. Each CDR3 protein is one row after TCRdb ran MiXCR on the 5' RACE reads. The table lists 780,000 or so distinct CDR3 sequences, approximately 53% of them singletons. Sequencing was carried out using blood. Every receptor here comes from a man older than 75 in good health.

A few counts support this clonotype. The chain carries TRBV12-3 or TRBV12-4 and TRBJ2-3; 9 nucleotides align to TRBD2. After removal of 5 bases from V and 3 bases from J, the junction contained 9 bases not matched to a gene. The CDR3 has 16 amino acids. In nucleotides, the CDR3 is TGTGCCAGCAGTCCTCTCGGTAGCGGGAGTACAGATACGCAGTATTTT. Translated, it gives CASSPLGSGSTDTQYF.

This clonotype was detected a few times. This chain uses TRBV27 with TRBJ2-3; D unclear. CDR3 length: 14 residues. Trimming stripped 6 bases from V and 14 bases from J, with 24 bases between. Germline V gene sequence: CDR1 MNHEY, CDR2 SMNVEV (reference sequence). The DNA of the CDR3 is TGTGCCAGCAGGCCCGGGCCCCCGGGCAGATACGCGTATTTT. The encoded protein is CASRPGPPGRYAYF.

The genes are TRBV5-1 and TRBJ1-3, with 11 bases fitting TRBD1. V gave up 4 bases and J gave up 0 bases; unmatched junction bases: 6. The CDR3 contains 17 residues. Germline loops: CDR1 SGHRS, CDR2 YFSETQ. The CDR3 sequence: CASSKRTGGTSGNTIYF. The CDR3 DNA follows: TGCGCCAGCAGCAAAAGGACAGGGGGCACCTCTGGAAACACCATATATTTT.

CDR3 in amino acids: CSAYEQVAYEQYF. The CDR3, as DNA: TGCAGTGCTTACGAGCAGGTGGCCTACGAGCAGTACTTC. The chain has TRBV20-1 and TRBJ2-7; D unresolved. V was cut by 5 bases and J by 2 bases, with 13 bases left in between. The CDR3 has 13 amino acids. Germline V CDR1 and CDR2: DFQATT, SNEGSKA (reference sequence).

This chain connects TRBV3-1 to TRBJ1-1; D remains unclear. CDR3 length: 14 amino acids. Trimming pared 6 bases from V and 0 bases from J, leaving 11 bases between. Germline loops: CDR1 LGHDT, CDR2 YNNKEL (reference sequence). The CDR3 sequence is CASSSDGLNTEAFF. In nucleotides, the CDR3 is TGTGCCAGCAGTTCGGACGGCCTGAACACTGAAGCTTTCTTT.

The CDR3 loop is CSASSSMDEKLFF. The CDR3 DNA reads as TGCAGTGCCTCCTCCAGTATGGATGAAAAACTGTTTTTT. The rearrangement joins TRBV20-1 to TRBJ1-4; no firm D call. The germline V gene has CDR1 DFQATT and CDR2 SNEGSKA (reference sequence). The CDR3 runs 13 residues. Deletions cut 6 bases from V and 6 bases from J, with 14 bases between.

V gene TRBV19 combines with J gene TRBJ2-1; 9 bases line up with TRBD1. The germline V gene encodes CDR1 LNHDA and CDR2 SQIVND (reference sequence). The CDR3 totals 13 residues. V dropped 7 bases and J dropped 9; count of bases not matched to a gene: 7. DNA of the CDR3: TGTGCCAGTATGGGGACAGGGTATAGTGAGCAGTTCTTC. Its protein product is CASMGTGYSEQFF.

The chain recombines TRBV2 with TRBJ1-2, with D unclear. Germline V gives CDR1 SNHLY, CDR2 FYNNEI. Between the trimmed V and J ends, which lost 7 bases and 4 bases, there was a span of 13 bases. CDR3 length: 13 residues. The CDR3 sequence is CASMGPGPYGYTF. CDR3 bases: TGTGCCAGCATGGGCCCCGGCCCCTATGGCTACACCTTC.

This chain joins TRBV27 and TRBJ2-3; 8 bases align to TRBD2. The ends lost 4 bases at V and 6 bases at J; junction bases unmatched: 9. Germline CDR1 is MNHEY and CDR2 is SMNVEV (reference sequence). This CDR3 comprises 15 residues. The chain's CDR3 is CASSSPSGLWDTQYF. CDR3 DNA: TGTGCCAGCAGTTCTCCTAGCGGGCTCTGGGATACGCAGTATTTT.

In DNA, the CDR3 is TGTGCCAGCAGACAGGGGGGTCCGAATGAGCAGTTCTTC. This encodes CASRQGGPNEQFF. This chain links TRBV6-1 with TRBJ2-1; 8 nucleotides line up with TRBD1. The germline gives CDR1 MNHNS, CDR2 SASEGT. The CDR3 loop spans 13 amino acids. Trimming cost V 6 bases and J 7 bases; bases outside gene matches: 5.

The chain uses TRBV20-1 and TRBJ1-5; no reliable D call. The CDR3 spans 15 residues. Germline-derived CDR1 and CDR2 are DFQATT and SNEGSKA (reference sequence). V shed 3 bases and J shed 4 bases, with 16 bases lying between them. The CDR3 loop is CSASHGPRGNQPQHF. CDR3 in DNA: TGCAGTGCTAGTCACGGGCCCCGGGGAAATCAGCCCCAGCATTTT.

This clonotype has more than one count but fewer than ten. The rearrangement links TRBV18 to TRBJ1-2, with D hard to call. Germline V gene data show CDR1 as KGHSH and CDR2 as LQKENI. This CDR3 has 13 amino acids. With 1 base removed from V and 3 bases from J, the gap between germline ends came to 6 bases. As DNA, the CDR3 is TGTGCCAGCTCACCACTGGTGGACTATGGCTACACCTTC. Translating it yields CASSPLVDYGYTF.

The chain combines TRBV20-1 with TRBJ1-4; the D is unclear. Trimming cost V 0 bases and J 5 bases, with 13 bases left between them. The CDR3 covers 15 residues. CDR1 and CDR2 from the germline V gene are DFQATT and SNEGSKA (reference sequence). CDR3 in DNA: TGCAGTGCTAGAGATCTCTGGCAGGCAAATGAAAAACTGTTTTTT. This encodes CSARDLWQANEKLFF.

The chain recombines TRBV12-3 or TRBV12-4 with TRBJ2-7; 7 nucleotides agree with TRBD1. V was pared by 3 bases and J by 5 bases, with 7 bases of the junction left unmatched. The CDR3 contains 14 residues. The CDR3 region is CASSFLTGWDEQYF. CDR3 bases: TGTGCCAGCAGTTTTCTGACAGGGTGGGACGAGCAGTACTTC.

The gene calls are TRBV20-1 and TRBJ2-1; 14 bases are shared with TRBD2. Trimming took 6 bases from V and 9 from J; bases not matched to a gene: 1. This CDR3 region has 12 residues. Germline CDR1 reads DFQATT; CDR2 reads SNEGSKA (reference sequence). CDR3 protein: CSAGTSGSEQFF. The CDR3 DNA is TGCAGTGCGGGGACTAGCGGGAGTGAGCAGTTCTTC.

This clonotype was found a few times. This chain joins TRBV29-1 and TRBJ2-7, with 7 nucleotides matching TRBD1. The germline CDR1 and CDR2 sequences are SQVTM and ANQGSEA. Losses at the gene ends were 6 bases for V and 3 bases for J; bases not matched to a gene: 8. This CDR3 has 13 amino acids. The CDR3 sequence is CSVAQGKNYEQYF. The DNA for the CDR3 is TGCAGCGTGGCACAGGGGAAGAACTACGAGCAGTACTTC.

The sample holds a few counts of this clonotype. The rearrangement links TRBV27 to TRBJ2-7; D is ambiguous. This CDR3 is 14 amino acids long. Germline CDR1 MNHEY, CDR2 SMNVEV (reference sequence). V lost 6 bases and J lost 6, with 18 bases in between. CDR3 in amino acids: CASSSLIPNSEQYF. The CDR3 DNA is TGTGCCAGCAGCTCCCTAATCCCCAACTCCGAGCAGTACTTC.

This clonotype was seen more than once but under ten times. V gene TRBV7-2 combines with J gene TRBJ1-2; D is ambiguous. CDR3 length equals 14 residues. The V end was cut by 5 bases, the J end by 5 bases, with 15 bases between. Looked up from germline, CDR1 is SGHTA and CDR2 is FQGNSA. In DNA, the CDR3 is TGTGCCAGCAGCCACGGCCTCCCGGGGTATGGCTACACCTTC. This gives the protein CASSHGLPGYGYTF.

This clonotype was counted between two and nine times. The rearrangement joins TRBV5-6 to TRBJ2-7; 9 positions match TRBD1. The ends lost 5 bases at V and 5 bases at J; junction bases unmatched: 5. Germline CDR1 and CDR2: SGHDT and YYEEEE. The CDR3 covers 13 residues. CDR3 in DNA: TGTGCCAGCAGGGGGGACAGGGTAAACGAGCAGTACTTC. Protein sequence: CASRGDRVNEQYF.

In its sample, this clonotype was seen a few times. This chain links TRBV10-3 with TRBJ1-2; D is ambiguous. V lost 4 bases to trimming and J lost 2 bases, with 11 bases between them. From germline, CDR1 is ENHRY and CDR2 SYGVKD. This CDR3 has 14 residues. CDR3 in amino acids: CAISGPTDNYGYTF. The CDR3, as DNA: TGTGCCATCAGTGGGCCGACGGACAACTATGGCTACACCTTC.

The CDR3 coding sequence is TGTGCCAGCACCCCGGTGACCCTTGTCAACTATGGCTACACCTTC. It encodes CASTPVTLVNYGYTF. The chain carries TRBV6-6 and TRBJ1-2; D gene unclear. There are 15 residues in the CDR3. Trimming took off 7 bases at V and 2 bases at J, with 17 bases between the two ends. The germline V gene has CDR1 MNHNY and CDR2 SVGAGI (reference sequence).

This clonotype was detected a few times. The rearrangement uses TRBV6-5 and TRBJ2-1; D is perhaps TRBD1 or TRBD2 (6 bases each). Deletions cut 2 bases from V and 12 bases from J, with 8 bases between. The CDR3 runs to 11 residues. Germline V gives CDR1 MNHEY, CDR2 SVGAGI. In DNA form, the CDR3 reads TGTGCCAGCAGTTACAAGGGGGGGCAGTTCTTC. This translates into CASSYKGGQFF.

The J gene is TRBJ1-5, the V gene TRBV9, with 12 bases aligning to TRBD1. There are 16 residues in the CDR3. Germline assignment: CDR1 SGDLS and CDR2 YYNGEE. Trimming cost V 3 bases and J 6 bases; bases outside gene matches: 7. CDR3 in amino acids: CASSASGTGGPQPQHF. CDR3 DNA sequence: TGTGCCAGCAGCGCTTCCGGGACAGGGGGCCCTCAGCCCCAGCATTTT.

With regard to this clonotype: One junction end disagrees with the germline gene, perhaps due to a read error. V usage is TRBV5-6 and J usage is TRBJ2-1; 10 bases are a match to TRBD1. The CDR3 sequence is 16 residues long. Germline CDR1 and CDR2: SGHDT and YYEEEE. In DNA, the CDR3 is TGTGTCAGCAGCTTGGGAGACAGGGGGCAGTACAATGAGCAGTTCTTC. This encodes CVSSLGDRGQYNEQFF.

This chain joins TRBV20-1 and TRBJ1-5, with 9 bases that match TRBD1. Germline CDR1 reads DFQATT; CDR2 reads SNEGSKA (reference sequence). This CDR3 contains 15 residues. V was clipped by 6 bases and J by 2 bases; unmatched bases: 8. The CDR3 DNA reads as TGCAGTGCCATGGGACAGGGAAGAGGCAATCAGCCCCAGCATTTT. This gives the protein CSAMGQGRGNQPQHF.

This clonotype came up a few times. This chain connects TRBV29-1 to TRBJ1-6; D not certain. Deletions cut 7 bases from V and 9 bases from J, with 19 bases between. CDR1 is SQVTM, CDR2 ANQGSEA, per germline. The CDR3 is 14 amino acids. DNA of the CDR3: TGCAGCGCCTGGAGGGCCCCGGGAGGTTCACCCCTCCACTTT. Encoded protein: CSAWRAPGGSPLHF.

This chain joins TRBV9 and TRBJ2-5; D might be TRBD2 (6 bases). The J call may be wrong; the DNA end is better matched by TRBJ2-7. The CDR3 consists of 14 residues. Per the germline V gene, CDR1 is SGDLS and CDR2 is YYNGEE. CDR3 coding DNA: TGTGCCAGCAGCGTAGGGTATAGCGGATACGAGCAGTACTTC. This translates into CASSVGYSGYEQYF.

This sequence joins TRBV5-1 and TRBJ2-1; no reliable D call. Germline loops: CDR1 SGHRS, CDR2 YFSETQ. The CDR3 runs to 14 residues. The germline V and J ends were trimmed by 4 bases and 7 bases, with 15 bases remaining between them. The CDR3 is CASSVPNNPNEQFF. DNA for the CDR3: TGCGCCAGCAGCGTCCCAAACAACCCTAATGAGCAGTTCTTC.